These 22 T cell receptor beta chains were all obtained from the same sample, sequenced in a study of OX40 agonist ivuxolimab in advanced cancers. Sequenced by immunoSEQ multiplex PCR; TCRdb stores in-frame clones only, minus some. The profile shows tens of thousands of clones, over 80% of them singletons. Sample: CD4+ or CD8+ T cells sorted from blood, taken in a trial of the OX40 agonist ivuxolimab. All receptors derive from an adult with an advanced solid tumor such as melanoma, head and neck, liver or kidney cancer.

The V and J genes are TRBV7-8 and TRBJ1-3, with D tentatively TRBD1 (5 bases). V dropped 1 base and J dropped 2 bases, with 9 bases sitting between them. Germline CDR1 SGHVS, CDR2 FQNEAQ. The CDR3 loop spans 15 amino acids. The CDR3 here is CASSLVQGTGNTIYF. The CDR3 coding sequence is TGTGCCAGCAGCTTAGTCCAGGGCACTGGAAACACCATATATTTT.

This chain's CDR3 is CASLSTAITGELFF. CDR3 nucleotide sequence: TGTGCCAGCCTATCGACAGCTATCACCGGGGAGCTGTTTTTT. This sequence joins TRBV7-8 and TRBJ2-2; D is perhaps TRBD1 (5 bases). The CDR3 totals 14 residues. In germline, CDR1 is SGHVS, CDR2 FQNEAQ. The V and J ends lost 8 bases and 4 bases respectively, with 14 bases between them. Filled out from reference TRBV7-8 and TRBJ2-2, the complete variable domain reads GAGVSQSPRYKVAKRGQDVALRCDPISGHVSLFWYQQALGQGPEFLTYFQNEAQLDKSGLPSDRFFAERPEGSVSTLKIQRTQQEDSAVYLCASLSTAITGELFFGEGSRLTVL.

This chain links TRBV7-3 with TRBJ2-5, with TRBD1 matching over 7 bases. The germline V gene encodes CDR1 SGHTA and CDR2 FQGTGA. The V and J ends lost 4 bases and 5 bases, in that order; junction bases with no gene match: 7. The CDR3 has 14 residues. The CDR3 here is CASSSTGSVETQYF. The DNA of the CDR3 is TGTGCCAGCAGCTCGACAGGGTCGGTTGAGACCCAGTACTTC. Full variable domain (rest looked up from reference TRBV7-3 and TRBJ2-5): GAGVSQTPSNKVTEKGKYVELRCDPISGHTALYWYRQSLGQGPEFLIYFQGTGAADDSGLPNDRFFAVRPEGSVSTLKIQRTERGDSAVYLCASSSTGSVETQYFGPGTRLLVL.

The rearrangement links TRBV9 to TRBJ2-2; no clear D gene. Trimming cost V 4 bases and J 6 bases, with 16 bases left between them. The V gene's germline CDR1 is SGDLS and CDR2 YYNGEE. This CDR3 comprises 15 residues. In DNA, the CDR3 is TGTGCCAGCAGCACCCAATCGCTCCTATCCGGGGAGCTGTTTTTT. This codes for CASSTQSLLSGELFF.

The chain links TRBV6-5 to TRBJ1-2; 10 nucleotides match TRBD1. CDR3 length: 14 amino acids. Germline CDR1 reads MNHEY; CDR2 reads SVGAGI. V was clipped by 6 bases and J by 4 bases; unmatched bases: 5. CDR3 coding DNA: TGTGCCAGCAGAGGACAGGGGGTTGCCTATGGCTACACCTTC. Translating it yields CASRGQGVAYGYTF.

The V and J genes are TRBV14 and TRBJ2-3; D gene ambiguous. Germline loops: CDR1 SGHDN, CDR2 FVKESK. The CDR3 has 14 amino acids. V lost 4 bases and J lost 1, with 9 bases in between. The CDR3 is CASSPWQGTDTQYF. As DNA, the CDR3 is TGTGCCAGCAGCCCCTGGCAGGGCACAGATACGCAGTATTTT.

As regards this clone: A junction end diverges from the germline sequence, so it may reflect a read error. The rearrangement links TRBV19 to TRBJ2-7; a weak D match, TRBD2 (6 bases). The CDR3 loop spans 15 amino acids. The germline gives CDR1 LNHDA, CDR2 SQIVND (reference sequence). The DNA of the CDR3 is TGTGCCAGTAGCATAGGCCTGGGACTGCTCTACGAGCAGTACTTC. It yields the protein CASSIGLGLLYEQYF.

The chain couples TRBV18 to TRBJ1-1, with D unclear. V lost 2 bases and J 2 bases, leaving 9 bases between the germline ends. CDR1 is KGHSH and CDR2 is LQKENI in the germline V gene. The CDR3 consists of 14 residues. The CDR3 reads CASSPMTVNTEAFF. The CDR3 DNA reads TGTGCCAGCTCACCAATGACGGTAAACACTGAAGCTTTCTTT. Full variable domain (missing parts from reference TRBV18 and TRBJ1-1): NAGVMQNPRHLVRRRGQEARLRCSPMKGHSHVYWYRQLPEEGLKFMVYLQKENIIDESGMPKERFSAEFPKEGPSILRIQQVVRGDSAAYFCASSPMTVNTEAFFGQGTRLTVV.

This sequence joins TRBV5-4 and TRBJ2-4, with 10 nucleotides matching TRBD1. Germline CDR1 SGHNT, CDR2 YYREEE (reference sequence). The CDR3 contains 13 residues. With V trimmed by 10 bases and J by 4 bases, 5 bases remained unmatched. CDR3: CAVDRGRKNIQYF. CDR3 bases: TGTGCCGTCGACAGGGGGCGGAAAAACATTCAGTACTTC.

The rearrangement joins TRBV5-4 to TRBJ2-7; D not resolved. Germline V gene sequence: CDR1 SGHNT, CDR2 YYREEE (reference sequence). V was trimmed by 1 base and J by 3 bases, leaving 14 bases between them. The CDR3 length is 15 residues. The CDR3 DNA sequence: TGTGCCAGCAGCTTGTCACCCCTGGAGAGCTACGAGCAGTACTTC. This codes for CASSLSPLESYEQYF.

A remark on this clone: A junction end diverges from the germline sequence, so it may reflect a read error. This sequence joins TRBV28 and TRBJ1-2; perhaps TRBD1 as D (5 bases). CDR1 is MDHEN, CDR2 SYDVKM, per germline. This CDR3 spans 13 amino acids. CDR3: CASSLPASTAGAF. The CDR3 DNA is TGTGCCAGCAGTTTACCGGCCTCCACAGCCGGGGCGTTC.

The J gene is TRBJ2-3, the V gene TRBV25-1; 11 bases are a match to TRBD1. J gave up 0 bases and V 4 bases, and 3 bases lay outside the gene matches. This CDR3 has 16 amino acids. Germline lookup yields CDR1 MGHDK and CDR2 SYGVNS. The CDR3 loop is CASSADRGQSTDTQYF. In DNA, the CDR3 is TGTGCCAGCAGTGCGGACAGGGGGCAAAGCACAGATACGCAGTATTTT.

The rearrangement links TRBV5-4 to TRBJ1-1; D is perhaps TRBD1 (5 bases). Germline V lookup: CDR1 SGHNT, CDR2 YYREEE (reference sequence). The CDR3 spans 15 residues. V shed 4 bases and J shed 0 bases, with 13 bases lying between them. Here the CDR3 DNA reads TGTGCCAGCAGCGGTGGATGGGGCTTGAACACTGAAGCTTTCTTT. It translates to CASSGGWGLNTEAFF.

J is TRBJ2-7 and V is TRBV25-1; tentative D call: TRBD2 (7 bases). The CDR3 length is 14 residues. V dropped 6 bases and J dropped 2 bases, with 14 bases sitting between them. The germline V gene encodes CDR1 MGHDK and CDR2 SYGVNS. The DNA for the CDR3 is TGTGCCAGCAGCCCGAAGGGGGGGACCTACGAGCAGTACTTC. Translating gives CASSPKGGTYEQYF.

The rearrangement uses TRBV27 and TRBJ2-7; no firm D call. The CDR3 is 14 residues long. Germline lookup yields CDR1 MNHEY and CDR2 SMNVEV (reference sequence). With 3 bases removed from V and 5 bases from J, the gap between germline ends came to 14 bases. The CDR3 loop is CASSFRAGSDEQYF. The CDR3, as DNA: TGTGCCAGCAGTTTTCGCGCCGGTTCGGACGAGCAGTACTTC.

V gene TRBV28 combines with J gene TRBJ1-1; 7 positions match TRBD1. Germline loops: CDR1 MDHEN, CDR2 SYDVKM. The V and J ends lost 9 bases and 1 base, in that order; junction bases with no gene match: 2. The CDR3 consists of 12 residues. The CDR3 DNA reads as TGTGCCAGTAGACAGGGGAACACTGAAGCTTTCTTT. It yields the protein CASRQGNTEAFF.

The rearrangement joins TRBV27 to TRBJ1-1; D is perhaps TRBD1 (5 bases). V shed 10 bases and J shed 1 base, with 16 bases lying between them. The CDR3 length is 14 residues. The germline gives CDR1 MNHEY, CDR2 SMNVEV (reference sequence). For the CDR3, the DNA is TGTGCCACCAGCGAATACCAGGGGAACACTGAAGCTTTCTTT. Translating it yields CATSEYQGNTEAFF.

The V gene is TRBV5-6, the J gene TRBJ1-2, with 10 bases identical to TRBD1. The CDR3 covers 16 residues. Trimming cost V 4 bases and J 6 bases; bases outside gene matches: 12. Germline CDR1 reads SGHDT; CDR2 reads YYEEEE. Here the CDR3 reads CASSPLGLGQGNGYTF. The DNA of the CDR3 is TGTGCCAGCAGCCCTTTGGGGTTGGGACAGGGGAATGGCTACACCTTC.

The genes are TRBV2 and TRBJ2-4, with D unresolved. Germline V gives CDR1 SNHLY, CDR2 FYNNEI. The CDR3 loop spans 10 amino acids. V was trimmed by 6 bases and J by 8 bases, leaving 5 bases between them. DNA for the CDR3: TGTGCCAGCAGCCGGGACATTCAGTACTTC. It codes for CASSRDIQYF.

This sequence joins TRBV2 and TRBJ1-2; D is unresolved. This CDR3 is 14 amino acids long. The germline V gene has CDR1 SNHLY and CDR2 FYNNEI. V was trimmed by 1 base and J by 1 base, leaving 7 bases between them. CDR3 DNA sequence: TGTGCCAGCAGTGAAGGGCAGTTTAACTATGGCTACACCTTC. Protein sequence: CASSEGQFNYGYTF. The whole variable domain, remainder taken from reference TRBV2 and TRBJ1-2, is EPEVTQTPSHQVTQMGQEVILRCVPISNHLYFYWYRQILGQKVEFLVSFYNNEISEKSEIFDDQFSVERPDGSNFTLKIRSTKLEDSAMYFCASSEGQFNYGYTFGSGTRLTVV.

The chain employs TRBV18 and TRBJ2-7, with 8 bases that match TRBD1. This CDR3 region has 14 residues. The J segment lost 3 bases and the V segment lost 4 bases, leaving 5 bases of the junction unmatched. Germline lookup yields CDR1 KGHSH and CDR2 LQKENI. This chain's CDR3 is CASSQGQELYEQYF. The DNA of the CDR3 is TGTGCCAGCTCACAGGGACAGGAACTCTACGAGCAGTACTTC.

The chain is built from TRBV20-1 and TRBJ2-1; D gene uncertain. The CDR3 runs to 10 residues. CDR1 is DFQATT, CDR2 SNEGSKA, per germline (reference sequence). Trimming stripped 3 bases from V and 9 bases from J, with 6 bases between. The CDR3 coding sequence is TGCAGTGCTAGGGGCCCTGAGCAGTTCTTC. Amino acid sequence: CSARGPEQFF.